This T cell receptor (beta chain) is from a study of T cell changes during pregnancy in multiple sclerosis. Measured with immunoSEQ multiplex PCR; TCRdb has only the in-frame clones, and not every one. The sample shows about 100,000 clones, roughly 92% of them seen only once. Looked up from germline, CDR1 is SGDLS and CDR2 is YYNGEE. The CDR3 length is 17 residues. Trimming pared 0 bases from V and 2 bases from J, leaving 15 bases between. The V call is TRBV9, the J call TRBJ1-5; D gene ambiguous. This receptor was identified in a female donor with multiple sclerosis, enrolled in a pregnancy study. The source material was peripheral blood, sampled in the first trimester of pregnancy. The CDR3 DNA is TGTGCCAGCAGCGTAGTATTGAGGGCTAGGTGCAATCAGCCCCAGCATTTT. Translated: CASSVVLRARCNQPQHF.